The source of this TCR beta chain is a study of Ad26.COV2.S vaccination and SARS-CoV-2 variants. General observations from the study: Reports say spike-specific CD8+ and CD4+ T cell responses covered substantial breadth after vaccination.

As regards this clone: Its specificity is unknown.

Trimming pared 3 bases from V and 4 bases from J, leaving 8 bases between. The CDR3 extends over 12 amino acids. Germline-derived CDR1 and CDR2 are DFQATT and SNEGSKA (reference sequence). The data were produced by immunoSEQ multiplex PCR, yet TCRdb's version contains in-frame clones alone and is incomplete. The data show about 350,000 clones, roughly 89% seen once. Sample treatment: 19 received Ad26.COV2.S at low or high dose, single or two shots; about 5 received placebo; per-sample allocation not given. Repertoires come from day 63 after the first vaccine or placebo injection. V and J are TRBV20-1 and TRBJ2-3; D not certain. This clonotype was sampled from a person between 18 and 59 years old who received the Ad26.COV2.S COVID-19 vaccine or a placebo. The starting material was peripheral blood, obtained in a trial of Ad26.COV2.S vaccine versus placebo. The CDR3 sequence is CSASRAADTQYF. CDR3 DNA sequence: TGCAGTGCTAGTAGGGCCGCAGATACGCAGTATTTT.